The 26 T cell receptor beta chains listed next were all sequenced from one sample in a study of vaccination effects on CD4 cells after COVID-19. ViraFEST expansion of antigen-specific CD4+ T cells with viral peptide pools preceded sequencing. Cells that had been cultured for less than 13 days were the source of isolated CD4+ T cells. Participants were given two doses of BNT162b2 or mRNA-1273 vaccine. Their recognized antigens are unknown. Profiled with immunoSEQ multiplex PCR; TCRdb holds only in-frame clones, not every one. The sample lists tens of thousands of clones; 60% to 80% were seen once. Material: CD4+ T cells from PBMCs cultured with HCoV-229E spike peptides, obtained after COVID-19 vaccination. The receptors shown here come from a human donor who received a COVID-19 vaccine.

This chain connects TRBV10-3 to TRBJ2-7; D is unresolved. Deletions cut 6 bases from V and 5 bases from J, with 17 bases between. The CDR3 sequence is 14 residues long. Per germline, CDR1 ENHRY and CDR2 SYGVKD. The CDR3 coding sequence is TGTGCCATCAGGCCCGGGCAGAGTCCCCACGAGCAGTACTTC. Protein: CAIRPGQSPHEQYF.

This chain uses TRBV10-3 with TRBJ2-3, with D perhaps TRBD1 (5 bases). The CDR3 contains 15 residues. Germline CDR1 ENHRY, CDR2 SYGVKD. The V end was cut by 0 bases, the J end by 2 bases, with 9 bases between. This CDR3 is CAISESSGATDTQYF. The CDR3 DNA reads TGTGCCATCAGTGAGTCGAGTGGGGCCACAGATACGCAGTATTTT.

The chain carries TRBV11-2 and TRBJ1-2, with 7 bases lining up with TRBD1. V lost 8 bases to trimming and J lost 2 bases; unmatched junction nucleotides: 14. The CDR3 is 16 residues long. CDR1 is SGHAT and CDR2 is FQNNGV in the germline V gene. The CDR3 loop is CASSQTGRLLNYGYTF. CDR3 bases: TGTGCCAGCTCCCAGACAGGGCGACTTCTAAACTATGGCTACACCTTC.

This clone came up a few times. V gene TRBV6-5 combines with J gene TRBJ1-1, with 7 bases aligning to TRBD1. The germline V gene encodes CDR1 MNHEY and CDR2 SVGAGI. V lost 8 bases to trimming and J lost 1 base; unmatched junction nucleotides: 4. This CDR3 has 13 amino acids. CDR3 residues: CASETGSNTEAFF. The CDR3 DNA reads TGTGCCAGCGAGACAGGGTCGAACACTGAAGCTTTCTTT.

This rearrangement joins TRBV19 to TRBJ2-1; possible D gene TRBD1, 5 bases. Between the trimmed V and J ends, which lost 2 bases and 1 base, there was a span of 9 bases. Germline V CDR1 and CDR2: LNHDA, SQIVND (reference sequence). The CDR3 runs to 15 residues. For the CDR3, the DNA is TGTGCCAGTAGTATATGGCAGGGATCCTACAATGAGCAGTTCTTC. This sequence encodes CASSIWQGSYNEQFF.

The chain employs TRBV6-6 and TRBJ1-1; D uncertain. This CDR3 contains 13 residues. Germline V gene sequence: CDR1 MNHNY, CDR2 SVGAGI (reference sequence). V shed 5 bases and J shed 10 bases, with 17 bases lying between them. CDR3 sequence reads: CASSLPPAGIAFF. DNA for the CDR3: TGTGCCAGCAGTCTGCCTCCGGCGGGTATAGCTTTCTTT.

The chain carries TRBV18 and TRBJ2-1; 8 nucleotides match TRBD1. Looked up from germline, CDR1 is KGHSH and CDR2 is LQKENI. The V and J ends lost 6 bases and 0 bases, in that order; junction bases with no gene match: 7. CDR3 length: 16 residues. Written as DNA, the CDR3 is TGTGCCAGCTCGGTGGGACAGGACGCCTCCTACAATGAGCAGTTCTTC. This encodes CASSVGQDASYNEQFF.

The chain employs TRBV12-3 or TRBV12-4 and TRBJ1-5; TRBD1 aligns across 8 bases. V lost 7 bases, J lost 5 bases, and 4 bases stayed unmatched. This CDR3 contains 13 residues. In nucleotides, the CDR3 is TGTGCCAGCACCGGGACAGGAGATCAGCCCCAGCATTTT. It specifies CASTGTGDQPQHF.

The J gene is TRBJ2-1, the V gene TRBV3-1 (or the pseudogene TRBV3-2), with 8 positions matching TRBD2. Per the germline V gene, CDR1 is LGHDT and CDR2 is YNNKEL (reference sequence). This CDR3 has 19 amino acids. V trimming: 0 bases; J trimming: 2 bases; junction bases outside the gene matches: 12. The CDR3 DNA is TGTGCCAGCAGCCAAGATCTTCCGGGAGGGGCTGCCGCCTACAATGAGCAGTTCTTC. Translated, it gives CASSQDLPGGAAAYNEQFF.

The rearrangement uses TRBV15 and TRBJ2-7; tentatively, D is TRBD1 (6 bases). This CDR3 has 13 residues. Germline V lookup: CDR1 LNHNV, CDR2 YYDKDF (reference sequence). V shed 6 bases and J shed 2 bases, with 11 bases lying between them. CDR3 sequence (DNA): TGTGCCACCAGAATAACAGGGACCTACGAGCAGTACTTC. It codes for CATRITGTYEQYF.

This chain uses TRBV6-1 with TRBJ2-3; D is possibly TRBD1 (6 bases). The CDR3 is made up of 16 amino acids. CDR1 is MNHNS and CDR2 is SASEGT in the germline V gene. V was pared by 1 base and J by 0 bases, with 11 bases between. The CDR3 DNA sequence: TGTGCCAGCAGTGAAGGGTGGGGGCTAAGCACAGATACGCAGTATTTT. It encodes CASSEGWGLSTDTQYF.

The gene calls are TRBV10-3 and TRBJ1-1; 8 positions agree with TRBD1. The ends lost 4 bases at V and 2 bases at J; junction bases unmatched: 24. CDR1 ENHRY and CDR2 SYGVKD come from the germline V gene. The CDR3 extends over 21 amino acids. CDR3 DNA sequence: TGTGCCATCAGTGGAACACCATATCTTTTAGACAGGGGCGGGAGAAACACTGAAGCTTTCTTT. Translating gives CAISGTPYLLDRGGRNTEAFF.

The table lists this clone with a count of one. In nucleotides, the CDR3 is TGTGCCAGTAGGCCTCCCGGGAAGGCCCCTTACGAGCAGTACTTC. It specifies CASRPPGKAPYEQYF. The V and J genes are TRBV19 and TRBJ2-7; TRBD2 might be the D (5 bases). The CDR3 spans 15 residues. Trimming took 6 bases from V and 4 from J, leaving 19 bases between them. Looked up from germline, CDR1 is LNHDA and CDR2 is SQIVND (reference sequence). Full variable domain (remainder filled in from reference TRBV19 and TRBJ2-7): DGGITQSPKYLFRKEGQNVTLSCEQNLNHDAMYWYRQDPGQGLRLIYYSQIVNDFQKGDIAEGYSVSREKKESFPLTVTSAQKNPTAFYLCASRPPGKAPYEQYFGPGTRLTVT.

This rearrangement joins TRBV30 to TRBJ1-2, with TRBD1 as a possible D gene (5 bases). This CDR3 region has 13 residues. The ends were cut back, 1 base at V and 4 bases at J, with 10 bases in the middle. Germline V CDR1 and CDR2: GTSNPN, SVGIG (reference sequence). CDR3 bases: TGTGCCTGGAGTGAAACAGGAATCTATGGCTACACCTTC. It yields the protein CAWSETGIYGYTF.

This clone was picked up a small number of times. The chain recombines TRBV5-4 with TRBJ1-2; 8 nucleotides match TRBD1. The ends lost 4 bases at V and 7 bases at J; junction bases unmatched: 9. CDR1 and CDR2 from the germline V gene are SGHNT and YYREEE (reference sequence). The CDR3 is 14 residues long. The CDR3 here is CASSQGQGWGGYTF. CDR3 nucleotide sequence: TGTGCCAGCAGCCAAGGACAGGGTTGGGGTGGCTACACCTTC.

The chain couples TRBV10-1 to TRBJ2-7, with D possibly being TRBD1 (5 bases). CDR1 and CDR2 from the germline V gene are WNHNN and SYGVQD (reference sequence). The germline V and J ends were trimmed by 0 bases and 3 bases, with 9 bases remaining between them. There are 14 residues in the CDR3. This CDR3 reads CASSESTANYEQYF. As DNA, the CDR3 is TGCGCCAGCAGTGAGTCGACAGCCAACTACGAGCAGTACTTC.

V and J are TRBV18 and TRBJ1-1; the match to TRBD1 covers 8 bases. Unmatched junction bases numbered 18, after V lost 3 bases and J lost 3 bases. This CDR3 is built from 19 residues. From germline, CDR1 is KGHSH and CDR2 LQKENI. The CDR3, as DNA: TGTGCCAGCTCACCTTTCTGGTTTCGACAGGGGAGAAATGACACTGAAGCTTTCTTT. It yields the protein CASSPFWFRQGRNDTEAFF.

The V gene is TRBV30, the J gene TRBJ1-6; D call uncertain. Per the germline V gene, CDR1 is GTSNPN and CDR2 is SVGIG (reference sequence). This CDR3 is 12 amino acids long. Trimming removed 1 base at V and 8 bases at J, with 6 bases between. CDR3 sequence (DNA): TGTGCCTGGAGTGCTTGGGATTCACCCCTCCACTTT. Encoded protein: CAWSAWDSPLHF.

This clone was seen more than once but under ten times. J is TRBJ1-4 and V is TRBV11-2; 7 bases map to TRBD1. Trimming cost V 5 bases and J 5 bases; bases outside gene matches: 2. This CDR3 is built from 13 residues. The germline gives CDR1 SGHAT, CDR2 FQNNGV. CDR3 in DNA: TGTGCCAGCAGCACGACAGGGAATGAAAAACTGTTTTTT. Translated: CASSTTGNEKLFF.

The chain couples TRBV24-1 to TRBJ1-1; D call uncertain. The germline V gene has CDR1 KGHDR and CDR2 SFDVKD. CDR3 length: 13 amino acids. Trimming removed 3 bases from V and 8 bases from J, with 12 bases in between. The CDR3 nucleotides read TGTGCCACCAGTGATCCATTCACACCCGAAGCTTTCTTT. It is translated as CATSDPFTPEAFF.

The CDR3 sequence: CSASGRGVGDTQYF. CDR3 DNA: TGCAGTGCTAGTGGACGGGGGGTTGGAGATACGCAGTATTTT. The rearrangement uses TRBV20-1 and TRBJ2-3; 7 nucleotides align to TRBD2. With V trimmed by 3 bases and J by 5 bases, 8 bases remained unmatched. The germline V gene encodes CDR1 DFQATT and CDR2 SNEGSKA (reference sequence). The CDR3 is 14 residues long.

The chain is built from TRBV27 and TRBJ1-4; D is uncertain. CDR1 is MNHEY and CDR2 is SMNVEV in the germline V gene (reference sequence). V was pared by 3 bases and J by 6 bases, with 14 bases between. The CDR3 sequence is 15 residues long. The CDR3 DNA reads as TGTGCCAGCAGTTTTTTGAGGTCGCGGGATGAAAAACTGTTTTTT. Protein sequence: CASSFLRSRDEKLFF.

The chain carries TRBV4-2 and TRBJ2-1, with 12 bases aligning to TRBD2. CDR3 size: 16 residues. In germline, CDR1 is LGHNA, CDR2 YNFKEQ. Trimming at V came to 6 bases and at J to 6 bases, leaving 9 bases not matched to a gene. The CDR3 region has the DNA TGTGCCAGCAGGCTAGATGGACTAGCGGGATTCAATGAGCAGTTCTTC. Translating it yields CASRLDGLAGFNEQFF.

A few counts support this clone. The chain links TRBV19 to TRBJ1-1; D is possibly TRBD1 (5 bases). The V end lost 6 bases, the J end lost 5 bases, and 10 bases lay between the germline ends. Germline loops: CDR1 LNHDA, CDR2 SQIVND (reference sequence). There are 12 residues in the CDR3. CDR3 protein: CASRGGRTEAFF. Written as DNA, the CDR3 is TGTGCCAGTAGGGGGGGAAGGACTGAAGCTTTCTTT.

For the CDR3, the DNA is TGTGCCAGCAGCTCCGGGACAGTCAGTTCGTACTTC. This gives the protein CASSSGTVSSYF. V and J are TRBV12-3 or TRBV12-4 and TRBJ2-7; 7 nucleotides match TRBD1. Losses at the gene ends were 6 bases for V and 12 bases for J; bases not matched to a gene: 11. There are 12 residues in the CDR3.

CDR3 DNA sequence: TGTGCCAGCAGTGTGGTGGAGGGCGACTATGGCTACACCTTC. It encodes CASSVVEGDYGYTF. The V call is TRBV2, the J call TRBJ1-2; unclear D gene. V lost 4 bases and J lost 3, with 12 bases in between. Germline CDR1 reads SNHLY; CDR2 reads FYNNEI. This CDR3 region has 14 residues. Full variable domain (rest looked up from reference TRBV2 and TRBJ1-2): EPEVTQTPSHQVTQMGQEVILRCVPISNHLYFYWYRQILGQKVEFLVSFYNNEISEKSEIFDDQFSVERPDGSNFTLKIRSTKLEDSAMYFCASSVVEGDYGYTFGSGTRLTVV.